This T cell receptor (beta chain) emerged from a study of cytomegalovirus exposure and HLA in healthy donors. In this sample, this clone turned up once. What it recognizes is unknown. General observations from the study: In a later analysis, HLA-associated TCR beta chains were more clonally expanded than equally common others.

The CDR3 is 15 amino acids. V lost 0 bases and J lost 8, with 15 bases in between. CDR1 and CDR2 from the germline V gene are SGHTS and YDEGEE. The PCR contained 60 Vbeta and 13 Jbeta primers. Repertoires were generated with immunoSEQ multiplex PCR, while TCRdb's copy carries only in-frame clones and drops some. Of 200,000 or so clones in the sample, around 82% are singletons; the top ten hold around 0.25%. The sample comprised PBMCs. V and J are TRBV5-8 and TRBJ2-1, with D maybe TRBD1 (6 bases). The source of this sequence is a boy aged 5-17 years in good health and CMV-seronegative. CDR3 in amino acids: CASSLVGGQRDEQFF. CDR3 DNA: TGTGCCAGCAGCTTGGTCGGTGGACAGAGAGATGAGCAGTTCTTC.